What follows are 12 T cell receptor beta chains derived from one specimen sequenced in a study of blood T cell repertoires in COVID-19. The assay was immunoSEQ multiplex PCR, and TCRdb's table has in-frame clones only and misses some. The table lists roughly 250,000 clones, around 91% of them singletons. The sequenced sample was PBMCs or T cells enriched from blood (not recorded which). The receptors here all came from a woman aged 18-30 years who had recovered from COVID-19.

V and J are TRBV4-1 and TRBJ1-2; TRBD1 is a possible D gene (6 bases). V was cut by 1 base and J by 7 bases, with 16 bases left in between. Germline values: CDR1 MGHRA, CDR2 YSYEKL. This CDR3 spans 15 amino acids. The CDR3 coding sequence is TGCGCCAGCAGCCAAGTCGCGGCGGGGGCGTCTGGCTACACCTTC. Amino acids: CASSQVAAGASGYTF.

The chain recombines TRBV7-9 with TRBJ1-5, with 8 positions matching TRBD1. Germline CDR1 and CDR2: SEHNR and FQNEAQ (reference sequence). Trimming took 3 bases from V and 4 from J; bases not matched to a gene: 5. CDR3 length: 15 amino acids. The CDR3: CASSFGTGSNQPQHF. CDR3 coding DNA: TGTGCCAGCAGCTTTGGGACAGGATCTAATCAGCCCCAGCATTTT. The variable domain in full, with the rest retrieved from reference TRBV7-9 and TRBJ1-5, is DTGVSQNPRHKITKRGQNVTFRCDPISEHNRLYWYRQTLGQGPEFLTYFQNEAQLEKSRLLSDRFSAERPKGSFSTLEIQRTEQGDSAMYLCASSFGTGSNQPQHFGDGTRLSIL.

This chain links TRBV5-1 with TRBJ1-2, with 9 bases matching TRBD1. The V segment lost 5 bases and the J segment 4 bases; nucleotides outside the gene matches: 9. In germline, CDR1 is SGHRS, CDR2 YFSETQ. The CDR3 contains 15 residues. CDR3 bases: TGCGCCAGCAGTATGGACAGGGGTAATACCTATGGCTACACCTTC. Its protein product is CASSMDRGNTYGYTF.

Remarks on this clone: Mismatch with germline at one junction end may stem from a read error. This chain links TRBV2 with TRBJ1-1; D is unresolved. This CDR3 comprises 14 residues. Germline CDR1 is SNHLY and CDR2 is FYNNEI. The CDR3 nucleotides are TGTGCCAGCAGCGAAGTGCGGCAGTACACTGAAGCTTTCTTT. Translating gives CASSEVRQYTEAFF.

This CDR3 is CTSSKGHRGSGRSNQPQHF. The CDR3 DNA sequence: TGTACCAGCAGCAAAGGTCACAGGGGTTCGGGTCGAAGCAATCAGCCCCAGCATTTT. This chain uses TRBV21-1 with TRBJ1-5; the D call in the table, TRBD1, was not verified against the DNA. TRBV21-1 is tagged as a pseudogene. The CDR3 contains 19 residues.

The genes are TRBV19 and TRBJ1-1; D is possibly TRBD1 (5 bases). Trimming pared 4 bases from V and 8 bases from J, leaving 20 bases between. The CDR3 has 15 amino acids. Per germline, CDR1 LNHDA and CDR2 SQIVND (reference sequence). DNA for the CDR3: TGTGCCAGTAGTACCCCGTTGGGGGGAACCTGGGAAGCTTTCTTT. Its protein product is CASSTPLGGTWEAFF. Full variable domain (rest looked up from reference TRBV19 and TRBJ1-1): DGGITQSPKYLFRKEGQNVTLSCEQNLNHDAMYWYRQDPGQGLRLIYYSQIVNDFQKGDIAEGYSVSREKKESFPLTVTSAQKNPTAFYLCASSTPLGGTWEAFFGQGTRLTVV.

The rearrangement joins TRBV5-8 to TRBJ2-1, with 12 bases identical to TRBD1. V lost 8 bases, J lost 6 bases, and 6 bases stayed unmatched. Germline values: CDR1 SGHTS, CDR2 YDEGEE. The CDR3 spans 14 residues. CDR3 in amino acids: CASKGQGALNEQFF. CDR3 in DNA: TGTGCCAGTAAGGGACAGGGGGCCCTCAATGAGCAGTTCTTC.

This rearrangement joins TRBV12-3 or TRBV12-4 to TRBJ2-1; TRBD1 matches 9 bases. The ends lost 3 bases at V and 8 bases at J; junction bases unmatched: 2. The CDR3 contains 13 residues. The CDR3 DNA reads TGTGCCAGCAGTTTCAGACAGGGGGATGAGCAGTTCTTC. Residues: CASSFRQGDEQFF.

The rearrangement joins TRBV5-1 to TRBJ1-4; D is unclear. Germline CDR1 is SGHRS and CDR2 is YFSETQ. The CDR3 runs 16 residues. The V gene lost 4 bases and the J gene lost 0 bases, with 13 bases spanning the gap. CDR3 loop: CASSPLVLATNEKLFF. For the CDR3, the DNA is TGCGCCAGCAGCCCGCTAGTACTTGCAACTAATGAAAAACTGTTTTTT.

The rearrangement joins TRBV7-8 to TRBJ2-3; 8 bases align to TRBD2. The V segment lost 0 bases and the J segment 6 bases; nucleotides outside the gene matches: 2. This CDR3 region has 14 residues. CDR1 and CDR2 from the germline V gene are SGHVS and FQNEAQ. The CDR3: CASSLASGEDTQYF. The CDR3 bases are TGTGCCAGCAGCTTAGCTAGCGGGGAGGATACGCAGTATTTT.

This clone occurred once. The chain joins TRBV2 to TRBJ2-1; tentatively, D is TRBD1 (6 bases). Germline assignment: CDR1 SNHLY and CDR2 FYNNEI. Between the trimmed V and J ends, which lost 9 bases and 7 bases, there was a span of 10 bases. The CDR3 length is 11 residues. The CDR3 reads CARSGVNEQFF. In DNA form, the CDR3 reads TGTGCCAGATCAGGGGTTAATGAGCAGTTCTTC.

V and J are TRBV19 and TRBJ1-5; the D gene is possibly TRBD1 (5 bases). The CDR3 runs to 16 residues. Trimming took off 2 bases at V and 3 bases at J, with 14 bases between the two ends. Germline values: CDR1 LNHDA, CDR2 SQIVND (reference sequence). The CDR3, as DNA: TGTGCCAGTAGTATAAGGGAGGGGACTGTCAATCAGCCCCAGCATTTT. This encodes CASSIREGTVNQPQHF.